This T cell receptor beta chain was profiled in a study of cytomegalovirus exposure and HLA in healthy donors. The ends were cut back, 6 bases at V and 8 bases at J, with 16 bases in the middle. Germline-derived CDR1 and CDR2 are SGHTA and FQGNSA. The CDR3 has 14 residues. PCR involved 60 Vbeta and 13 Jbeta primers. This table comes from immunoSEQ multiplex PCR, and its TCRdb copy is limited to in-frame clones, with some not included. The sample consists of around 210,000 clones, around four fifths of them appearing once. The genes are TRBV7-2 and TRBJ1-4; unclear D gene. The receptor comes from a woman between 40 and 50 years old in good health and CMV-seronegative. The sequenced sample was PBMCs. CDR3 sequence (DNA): TGTGCCAGCAGTCAACTGGGCATAAACGAAAAACTGTTTTTT. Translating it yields CASSQLGINEKLFF. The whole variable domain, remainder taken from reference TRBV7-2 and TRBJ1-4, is GAGVSQSPSNKVTEKGKDVELRCDPISGHTALYWYRQSLGQGLEFLIYFQGNSAPDKSGLPSDRFSAERTGGSVSTLTIQRTQQEDSAVYLCASSQLGINEKLFFGSGTQLSVL.